Listed below are T cell receptor beta chains from one sample, sequenced in a study of blood T cell repertoires in COVID-19. Libraries were prepared by immunoSEQ multiplex PCR; TCRdb keeps only in-frame clonotypes and omits some of them. The sample holds roughly 140,000 clones, 65% to 85% seen once. The sample taken for sequencing was peripheral blood. The receptors come from a woman of 80 years or more with acute or convalescent COVID-19. Each CDR3 is given with its conserved first and last residue. The D gene is left open where the match is weak. The listing skips clone size in some rows; elsewhere it reads once, few, many or a size class.

D gene | J gene | V gene | clone size | CDR3 protein | CDR3 DNA
NA | TRBJ2-3 | TRBV5-1 | NA | CASRDREVDTQYF | TGCGCCAGCAGAGACAGGGAGGTAGATACGCAGTATTTT
TRBD2 | TRBJ2-7 | TRBV5-1 | few | CASSLSLAGYEQYF | TGCGCCAGCAGCTTAAGTCTAGCGGGCTACGAGCAGTACTTC
NA | TRBJ2-1 | TRBV11-2 | NA | CASSRLPAVVYNEQFF | TGTGCCAGCAGCCGCCTGCCCGCGGTAGTCTACAATGAGCAGTTCTTC
TRBD2 | TRBJ2-3 | TRBV7-9 | NA | CASGSGGSTDTQYF | TGTGCCAGTGGGAGCGGGGGTAGCACAGATACGCAGTATTTT
TRBD2 | TRBJ2-3 | TRBV7-9 | NA | CASTSGGMWTDTQYF | TGTGCCAGCACGAGCGGGGGGATGTGGACAGATACGCAGTATTTT
TRBD1 | TRBJ1-2 | TRBV7-9 | NA | CASSLTTGDYGYTF | TGTGCCAGCAGCTTAACGACAGGGGACTATGGCTACACCTTC
TRBD1 | TRBJ2-5 | TRBV29-1 | NA | CSARGRETQYF | TGCAGCGCGAGGGGGCGAGAGACCCAGTACTTC
TRBD2 | TRBJ2-1 | TRBV7-9 | once | CASSGASGDGEQFF | TGTGCCAGCAGCGGGGCTAGCGGGGATGGTGAGCAGTTCTTC
NA | TRBJ2-5 | TRBV2 | NA | CASSEVRGVAETQYF | TGTGCCAGCAGTGAAGTCAGGGGAGTAGCGGAGACCCAGTACTTC
TRBD2 | TRBJ2-7 | TRBV19 | NA | CASSFTSGGKYEQYF | TGTGCCAGTAGTTTCACTAGCGGGGGTAAATACGAGCAGTACTTC
NA | TRBJ1-5 | TRBV30 | NA | CAWSVGVPNQPQHF | TGTGCCTGGAGTGTGGGAGTGCCAAATCAGCCCCAGCATTTT
TRBD2 | TRBJ2-3 | TRBV19 | NA | CASIKAGGPTDTQYF | TGTGCCAGTATCAAAGCGGGGGGGCCCACAGATACGCAGTATTTT
TRBD2 | TRBJ2-5 | TRBV5-6 | NA | CASSPPGLALGQETQYF | TGTGCCAGCAGCCCCCCGGGACTAGCGCTGGGCCAAGAGACCCAGTACTTC
TRBD1 | TRBJ1-5 | TRBV5-1 | once | CASSPQGMGQPQHF | TGCGCCAGCAGCCCACAGGGGATGGGCCAGCCCCAGCATTTT
NA | TRBJ1-5 | TRBV30 | few | CAWSVAGQTLGGQPQHF | TGTGCCTGGAGTGTTGCCGGGCAGACCCTTGGAGGTCAGCCCCAGCATTTT
NA | TRBJ1-2 | TRBV24-1 | NA | CATSGGESGEGYTF | TGTGCCACCAGTGGTGGGGAGAGTGGGGAAGGCTACACCTTC
TRBD2 | TRBJ2-1 | TRBV2 | NA | CASRPTSGKGDEQFF | TGTGCCAGCAGGCCAACTAGCGGGAAGGGAGATGAGCAGTTCTTC
TRBD1 | TRBJ2-1 | TRBV10-1 | NA | CASSESRGQVVIRQFF | TGCGCCAGCAGTGAGTCTCGGGGACAGGTGGTAATTAGGCAGTTCTTC
TRBD1 | TRBJ1-5 | TRBV2 | few | CASRGQGSGPQHF | TGTGCCAGCAGGGGACAGGGGTCAGGGCCCCAGCATTTT
NA | TRBJ1-5 | TRBV6-2/TRBV6-3 | NA | CASSTRREGQPQHF | TGTGCCAGCAGTACCCGACGGGAGGGCCAGCCCCAGCATTTT
TRBD1 | TRBJ1-2 | TRBV18 | NA | CASSSDRGLTYGYTF | TGTGCCAGCTCATCGGACAGGGGGCTTACCTATGGCTACACCTTC
TRBD1 | TRBJ2-7 | TRBV18 | once | CASSPGQGFGEQYF | TGTGCCAGCTCACCGGGACAGGGGTTTGGTGAGCAGTACTTC
TRBD1 | TRBJ1-6 | TRBV7-8 | NA | CASSVRDRGPNSPLHF | TGTGCCAGCAGCGTCCGGGACAGGGGGCCAAATTCACCCCTCCACTTT
TRBD2 | TRBJ2-4 | TRBV5-8 | NA | CASSLGTRTLAKNIQYF | TGTGCCAGCAGCTTGGGGACTAGAACCCTAGCCAAAAACATTCAGTACTTC
NA | TRBJ1-1 | TRBV9 | NA | CASSYGQNPTEAFF | TGTGCCAGCAGCTACGGACAGAACCCCACTGAAGCTTTCTTT
NA | TRBJ2-7 | TRBV7-2 | NA | CASSLKVGSSGGSIYEQYF | TGTGCCAGCAGCTTAAAGGTGGGGTCTTCGGGGGGCTCCATCTACGAGCAGTACTTC
NA | TRBJ1-3 | TRBV19 | few | CASSTRDTSPGNTIYF | TGTGCCAGTAGTACCCGGGACACCTCACCGGGAAACACCATATATTTT
TRBD1 | TRBJ1-2 | TRBV9 | NA | CASSVGDRAHDYGYTF | TGTGCCAGCAGCGTAGGTGACAGGGCCCACGACTATGGCTACACCTTC
TRBD1 | TRBJ2-3 | TRBV27 | few | CASSLSFLTGGSDTQYF | TGTGCCAGCAGTTTATCTTTTTTAACAGGGGGTTCAGATACGCAGTATTTT
NA | TRBJ1-6 | TRBV18 | NA | CASSPDSQNSPLHF | TGTGCCAGCTCCCCCGACAGTCAAAATTCACCCCTCCACTTT
NA | TRBJ1-2 | TRBV6-2/TRBV6-3 | NA | CASSYTGNYGYTF | TGTGCCAGCAGTTACACAGGGAACTATGGCTACACCTTC
TRBD1 | TRBJ2-5 | TRBV6-1 | NA | CASSVGSGTGGETQYF | TGTGCCAGCAGTGTAGGGTCCGGGACAGGGGGAGAGACCCAGTACTTC
NA | TRBJ2-2 | TRBV19 | NA | CASSINRYTGELFF | TGTGCCAGTAGTATCAATCGGTACACCGGGGAGCTGTTTTTT
NA | TRBJ1-1 | TRBV6-2/TRBV6-3 | NA | CASSGRQAWDTEAFF | TGTGCCAGCAGTGGAAGACAGGCCTGGGACACTGAAGCTTTCTTT
TRBD2 | TRBJ2-7 | TRBV14 | NA | CASSHKHSGRSHEQYF | TGTGCCAGCAGTCACAAGCATAGCGGGAGGTCCCACGAGCAGTACTTC
TRBD1 | TRBJ1-4 | TRBV7-2 | NA | CASSFGDRGRVEKLFF | TGTGCCAGCAGCTTCGGGGACAGGGGGCGCGTTGAAAAACTGTTTTTT
NA | TRBJ2-1 | TRBV10-3 | NA | CAISDRGDNEQFF | TGTGCCATCAGTGACAGGGGAGACAATGAGCAGTTCTTC
NA | TRBJ2-1 | TRBV25-1 | NA | CASSEEERAEQFF | TGTGCCAGCAGTGAGGAAGAAAGAGCGGAGCAGTTCTTC
TRBD1 | TRBJ2-3 | TRBV6-2/TRBV6-3 | NA | CASSAQRTGIVPDTQYF | TGTGCCAGCAGCGCACAACGGACAGGGATAGTTCCAGATACGCAGTATTTT
NA | TRBJ1-1 | TRBV19 | few | CASTSLATEAFF | TGTGCCAGTACCTCCCTAGCCACTGAAGCTTTCTTT
NA | TRBJ1-5 | TRBV19 | once | CASSMAGISFGNQPQHF | TGTGCCAGTAGTATGGCGGGGATTAGTTTTGGCAATCAGCCCCAGCATTTT
NA | TRBJ2-7 | TRBV12-3/TRBV12-4 | NA | CASSIGGYEQYF | TGTGCCAGCAGCATTGGCGGATACGAGCAGTACTTC
TRBD1 | TRBJ1-3 | TRBV30 | NA | CAWNYEQGRRNTIYF | TGTGCCTGGAACTATGAACAGGGGAGGAGAAACACCATATATTTT
TRBD2 | TRBJ2-1 | TRBV30 | NA | CAWSPKREGRGEQFF | TGTGCCTGGAGTCCAAAGCGGGAGGGGAGGGGTGAGCAGTTCTTC
NA | TRBJ2-2 | TRBV5-1 | NA | CASRDPGLGNTGELFF | TGCGCCAGCAGAGACCCGGGGTTAGGGAACACCGGGGAGCTGTTTTTT
TRBD1 | TRBJ1-6 | TRBV5-5 | NA | CASSLMDRDDSPLHF | TGTGCCAGCAGCCTGATGGACAGGGACGATTCACCCCTCCACTTT
TRBD1 | TRBJ1-1 | TRBV12-5 | once | CASGPRTGGEAFF | TGTGCTAGTGGTCCCAGGACAGGGGGGGAAGCTTTCTTT
TRBD1 | TRBJ1-2 | TRBV19 | NA | CASSVTGVGDGYTF | TGTGCCAGTAGTGTTACAGGGGTTGGTGATGGCTACACCTTC
TRBD2 | TRBJ2-3 | TRBV5-1 | NA | CASRLLAGGGTDTQYF | TGCGCCAGCAGACTACTAGCGGGAGGGGGCACAGATACGCAGTATTTT
NA | TRBJ1-5 | TRBV6-2/TRBV6-3 | NA | CASSRIAGQPQHF | TGTGCCAGCAGTCGGATCGCGGGTCAGCCCCAGCATTTT
TRBD1 | TRBJ2-7 | TRBV5-1 | NA | CASSGTDRGQYEQYF | TGCGCCAGCAGCGGAACCGACAGGGGGCAGTACGAGCAGTACTTC
TRBD1 | TRBJ1-5 | TRBV10-3 | NA | CAISESEGRGQGQPQHF | TGTGCCATCAGTGAGTCTGAGGGCAGGGGGCAGGGTCAGCCCCAGCATTTT
NA | TRBJ2-1 | TRBV2 | few | CASSGSTLAKSSYNEQFF | TGTGCCAGCAGTGGGTCGACGCTAGCGAAAAGCTCCTACAATGAGCAGTTCTTC